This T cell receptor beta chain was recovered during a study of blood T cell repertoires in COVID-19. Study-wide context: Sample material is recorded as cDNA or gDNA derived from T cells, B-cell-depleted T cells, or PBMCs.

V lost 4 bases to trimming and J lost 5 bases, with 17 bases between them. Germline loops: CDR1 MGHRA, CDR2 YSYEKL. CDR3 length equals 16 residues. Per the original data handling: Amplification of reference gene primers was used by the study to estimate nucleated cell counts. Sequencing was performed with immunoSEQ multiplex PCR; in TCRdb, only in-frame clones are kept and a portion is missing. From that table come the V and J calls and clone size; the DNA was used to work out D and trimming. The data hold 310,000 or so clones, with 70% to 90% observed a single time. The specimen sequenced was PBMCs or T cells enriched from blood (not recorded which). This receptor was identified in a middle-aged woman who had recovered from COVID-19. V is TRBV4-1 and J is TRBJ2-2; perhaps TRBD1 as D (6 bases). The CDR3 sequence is CASSRGQAAGTGELFF. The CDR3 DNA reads TGCGCCAGCAGCCGGGGGCAAGCGGCCGGGACCGGGGAGCTGTTTTTT.